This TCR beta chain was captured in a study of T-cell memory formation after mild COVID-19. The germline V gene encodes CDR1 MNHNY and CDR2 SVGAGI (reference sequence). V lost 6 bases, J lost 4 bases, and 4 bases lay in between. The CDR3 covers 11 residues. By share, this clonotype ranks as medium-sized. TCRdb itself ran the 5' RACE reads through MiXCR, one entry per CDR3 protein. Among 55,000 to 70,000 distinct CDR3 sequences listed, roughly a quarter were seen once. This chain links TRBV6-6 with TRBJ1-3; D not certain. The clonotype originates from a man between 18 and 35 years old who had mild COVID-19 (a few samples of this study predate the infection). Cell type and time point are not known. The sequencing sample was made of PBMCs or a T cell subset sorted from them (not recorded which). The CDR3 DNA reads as TGTGCCAGCAGGCCAGGAAACACCATATATTTT. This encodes CASRPGNTIYF.